This TCR beta chain was identified during a study of shared clonotypes between healthy human individuals. As for the study in general: Ranging from 18 to 49 in age, donors were two women and a few men. The plates for each donor numbered three CD4 naive, three CD4 memory, two CD8 naive and one CD8 memory. Study-level findings and limits: Memory subsets generally showed smaller estimated richness than naive subsets did.

Germline V gives CDR1 MNHEY, CDR2 SVGAGI. V shed 4 bases and J 2 bases; nucleotides not matched to a gene: 9. The CDR3 spans 16 residues. Comments on this clone: As yet, its antigen is unknown.

DNA at around 200 ng, about 30,000 T cell genomes, went into sorted-subset replicate PCRs. Some clones are missing from TCRdb's copy, which holds only in-frame ones; the method was immunoSEQ multiplex PCR. This table has 90,000 to 130,000 clones, over 65% appearing once. Input material: memory CD8+ T cells sorted from blood. Subset denoted: CD45RO+ cells pooled with CCR7-negative TemRA cells. The chain links TRBV6-5 to TRBJ2-7, with 9 bases matching TRBD2. The TCR sequence derives from a woman in her thirties in good health. Written as DNA, the CDR3 is TGTGCCAGCAGTTTAATAGCGGGAGTCCCCCCCTACGAGCAGTACTTC. Protein sequence: CASSLIAGVPPYEQYF.